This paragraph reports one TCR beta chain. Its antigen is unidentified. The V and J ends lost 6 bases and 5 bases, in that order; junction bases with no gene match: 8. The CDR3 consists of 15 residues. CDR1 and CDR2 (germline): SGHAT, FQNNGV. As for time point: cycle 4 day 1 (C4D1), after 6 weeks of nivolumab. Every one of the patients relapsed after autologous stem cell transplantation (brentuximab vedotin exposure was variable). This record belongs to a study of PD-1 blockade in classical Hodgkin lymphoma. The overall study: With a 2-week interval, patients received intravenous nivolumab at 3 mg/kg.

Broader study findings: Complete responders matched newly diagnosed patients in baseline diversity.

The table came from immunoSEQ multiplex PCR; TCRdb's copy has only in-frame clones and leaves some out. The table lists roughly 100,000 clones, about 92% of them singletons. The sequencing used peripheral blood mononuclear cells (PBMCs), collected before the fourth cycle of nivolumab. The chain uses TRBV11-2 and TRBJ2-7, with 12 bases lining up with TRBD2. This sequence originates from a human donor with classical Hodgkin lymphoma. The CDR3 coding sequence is TGTGCCAGCAGATCTCTAGCGGGAGGGCCCCACGAGCAGTACTTC. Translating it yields CASRSLAGGPHEQYF.